The entry below describes one TCR beta chain. Its antigen is not identified. Germline V gene data show CDR1 as SGHNT and CDR2 as YYREEE (reference sequence). The CDR3 is 15 residues long. Trimming at V came to 4 bases and at J to 5 bases, leaving 3 bases not matched to a gene. This sample is drawn from a study of shared clonotypes between healthy human individuals. Study background: Sampling drew on donors who were a couple of women and a few men aged 18 to 49. Overall study results and limits: Non-shared clonotypes displayed generation probabilities falling below those of clonotypes present in all four donors. Rarefaction showed that sequencing of sorted subsets was incomplete (despite large depth).

Clones were read by immunoSEQ multiplex PCR, and TCRdb kept only the in-frame ones, dropping some. Here the sample spans 1,500,000 or so clones, approximately 98.5% being singletons. The TCR comes from a man aged 25 to 45 in good health. Material for sequencing was naive CD4+ T cells sorted from blood. Subset: CD45RA+ positively selected. This chain connects TRBV5-4 to TRBJ2-1, with 13 nucleotides matching TRBD2. The CDR3 bases are TGTGCCAGCAGCCGACTAGCGGGAGGAAACAATGAGCAGTTCTTC. Its protein is CASSRLAGGNNEQFF. Drawing the rest from reference TRBV5-4 and TRBJ2-1, the complete variable domain is ETGVTQSPTHLIKTRGQQVTLRCSSQSGHNTVSWYQQALGQGPQFIFQYYREEENGRGNFPPRFSGLQFPNYSSELNVNALELDDSALYLCASSRLAGGNNEQFFGPGTRLTVL.